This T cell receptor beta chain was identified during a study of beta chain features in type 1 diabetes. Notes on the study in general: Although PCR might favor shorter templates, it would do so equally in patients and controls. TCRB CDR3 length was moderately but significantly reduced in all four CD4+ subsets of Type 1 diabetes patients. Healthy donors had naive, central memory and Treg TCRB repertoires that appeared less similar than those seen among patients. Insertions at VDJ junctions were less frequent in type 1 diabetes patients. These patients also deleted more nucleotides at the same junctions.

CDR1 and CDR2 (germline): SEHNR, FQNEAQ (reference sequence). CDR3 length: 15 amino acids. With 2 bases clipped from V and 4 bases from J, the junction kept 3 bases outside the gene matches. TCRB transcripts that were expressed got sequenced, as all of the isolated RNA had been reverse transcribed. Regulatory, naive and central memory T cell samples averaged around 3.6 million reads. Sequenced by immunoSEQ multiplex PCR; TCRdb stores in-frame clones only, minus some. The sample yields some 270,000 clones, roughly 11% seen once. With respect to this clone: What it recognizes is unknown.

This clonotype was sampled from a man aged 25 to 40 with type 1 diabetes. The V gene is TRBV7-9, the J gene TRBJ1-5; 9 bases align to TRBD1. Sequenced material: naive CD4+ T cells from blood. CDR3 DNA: TGTGCCAGCAGCTTAACCGGGACAGGGAATCAGCCCCAGCATTTT. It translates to CASSLTGTGNQPQHF.